A selection of T cell receptor beta chains follows, all from one sample in a study of T cell responses to AZD1222 COVID-19 vaccine. The assay was immunoSEQ multiplex PCR, and TCRdb's table has in-frame clones only and misses some. Here the sample spans about 110,000 clones, more than 70% being singletons. The input for sequencing was peripheral blood, taken on day 0 of AZD1222 vaccination. The origin of the receptors is an adult in good health. Each CDR3 is given with its conserved first and last residue. The order of the fields is clone size, V gene, J gene, D gene, CDR3 DNA, CDR3 protein. The D gene is left open where the match is weak. Rows may omit the clone size; those that give it use once, few, many or a size class.

.	TRBV15	TRBJ2-7	TRBD1	TGTGCCACCAGCAGAGGACAGGGGGGAAACTACGAGCAGTACTTC	CATSRGQGGNYEQYF
.	TRBV30	TRBJ1-5	.	TGTGCCTGGAGTAATCAGGGGAGCAATCAGCCCCAGCATTTT	CAWSNQGSNQPQHF
.	TRBV19	TRBJ2-7	.	TGTGCCAGTAGTATAGATCTAGGGCAGACCTTTCCTCGGGAGCAGTACTTC	CASSIDLGQTFPREQYF
.	TRBV27	TRBJ1-2	.	TGTGCCAGCAGTTTATCGACCGGCAGCAACTATGGCTACACCTTC	CASSLSTGSNYGYTF
once	TRBV5-4	TRBJ1-2	TRBD1	TGTGCCAGCACCCCGGACAGGGTAGGTGGCTACACCTTC	CASTPDRVGGYTF
.	TRBV9	TRBJ1-2	TRBD1	TGTGCCAGCAGCGTAGGCCCCCAGGGGGGAGGCTATGGCTACACCTTC	CASSVGPQGGGYGYTF
.	TRBV2	TRBJ2-1	.	TGTGCCAGCAGCCGTGCACAGAGCTCCTACAATGAGCAGTTCTTC	CASSRAQSSYNEQFF
.	TRBV27	TRBJ1-3	TRBD1	TGTGCCAGCAGTGCAGGGGGCGCGGGAAACACCATATATTTT	CASSAGGAGNTIYF
.	TRBV2	TRBJ1-2	.	TGTGCCAGCAGTGAAACAGGCTTGAACTATGGCTACACCTTC	CASSETGLNYGYTF
.	TRBV10-3	TRBJ1-4	.	TGTGCCATCAGTGAAACAGCTACAACTAATGAAAAACTGTTTTTT	CAISETATTNEKLFF
.	TRBV5-6	TRBJ1-1	.	TGTGCCAGCACCACCCAGAGCGGCTATGGCACTGAAGCTTTCTTT	CASTTQSGYGTEAFF
once	TRBV5-6	TRBJ2-7	TRBD1	TGTGCCAGCAGCTTGGAGACAGGGGGCAGGTACGAGCAGTACTTC	CASSLETGGRYEQYF
few	TRBV12-3/TRBV12-4	TRBJ1-1	.	TGTGCCAGCCGCTTAAGGAACACTGAAGCTTTCTTT	CASRLRNTEAFF
.	TRBV5-4	TRBJ2-3	.	TGTGCCAGCAGCTTGGATGGCGCTAGCACAGATACGCAGTATTTT	CASSLDGASTDTQYF
.	TRBV5-1	TRBJ1-2	TRBD1	TGCGCCAGCAGCCCTAACGGCAGGGGGCTTTATGGCTACACCTTC	CASSPNGRGLYGYTF
.	TRBV23-1	TRBJ1-1	.	TGCGCCAGCAGTCTCCCGGACACTGAAGCTTTCTTT	CASSLPDTEAFF
once	TRBV29-1	TRBJ1-2	TRBD1	TGCAGCGTTTCTACAGGGGACTATGGCTACACCTTC	CSVSTGDYGYTF
.	TRBV19	TRBJ2-3	TRBD2	TGTGCCAGTATGTTCGGACTAGCGGCCACAGATACGCAGTATTTT	CASMFGLAATDTQYF
.	TRBV6-5	TRBJ2-5	TRBD2	TGTGCCAGCTTAGCGGGGGGGCCAGGAGAGACCCAGTACTTC	CASLAGGPGETQYF
.	TRBV30	TRBJ1-2	.	TGTGCCTGTTCTCTCTCCGGGTTAGCTAACTATGGCTACACCTTC	CACSLSGLANYGYTF
.	TRBV3-1/TRBV3-2	TRBJ2-7	.	TGTGCCAGCAGCTCGAGGGCCAATCTGCACTTC	CASSSRANLHF
.	TRBV5-1	TRBJ1-2	.	TGCGCCAGCAGCCTCTCCGCCGGGAACCACTATGGCTACACCTTC	CASSLSAGNHYGYTF
.	TRBV7-8	TRBJ2-3	TRBD1	TGTGCCAGCAGCTTAACAGGGGGGCATACGCAGTATTTT	CASSLTGGHTQYF
.	TRBV29-1	TRBJ1-5	.	TGCAGCGTTTCGGAAAGCTCAACCAATCAGCCCCAGCATTTT	CSVSESSTNQPQHF
.	TRBV7-8	TRBJ2-1	.	TGTGCCAGCAGCTTAGAACTGGCCACAAGCTCCTACAATGAGCAGTTCTTC	CASSLELATSSYNEQFF
.	TRBV4-3	TRBJ2-7	.	TGCGCCAGCAGCCAAGACCAGAACAAGATCTACGAGCAGTACTTC	CASSQDQNKIYEQYF
.	TRBV10-1	TRBJ2-7	.	TGCGCCAGCAGTGGAAGTAGCTTAGAATCCTACGAGCAGTACTTC	CASSGSSLESYEQYF
.	TRBV5-1	TRBJ1-3	.	TGCGCCAGTTCCAGGGATGGGGTCTCTGGAAACACCATATATTTT	CASSRDGVSGNTIYF
once	TRBV11-1	TRBJ1-1	TRBD1	TGTGCCAGCAGCTCGGGGACAGCTTCCAGTAAAGCTTTCTTT	CASSSGTASSKAFF
.	TRBV4-2	TRBJ2-7	TRBD1	TGTGCCAGCAGCCAAGGTCCAGGGGGAATATCCTACGAGCAGTACTTC	CASSQGPGGISYEQYF
once	TRBV7-2	TRBJ2-1	TRBD2	TGTGCCAGCAGCGTCGAAGCGGGGGTGAGGACCTACAATGAGCAGTTCTTC	CASSVEAGVRTYNEQFF
.	TRBV4-1	TRBJ1-4	.	TGCGCCAGCAGCCAAGATCTCGTCAGAATCTCACCAACTAATGAAAAACTGTTTTTT	CASSQDLVRISPTNEKLFF
.	TRBV5-4	TRBJ2-3	TRBD2	TGTGCCAGCAGCGCGGGGGGAGGGGTCCCAGATACGCAGTATTTT	CASSAGGGVPDTQYF
.	TRBV2	TRBJ2-5	.	TGTGCCAGCAGAAGGGAAATCCAAGAGACCCAGTACTTC	CASRREIQETQYF
.	TRBV6-6	TRBJ1-5	TRBD1	TGTGCCAGCAGTTACACCAGGACAGGGGGCCAGCCCCAGCATTTT	CASSYTRTGGQPQHF
.	TRBV7-3	TRBJ1-1	.	TGTGCCAGCAGCTTAACAGGGGCGCGGAACACTGAAGCTTTCTTT	CASSLTGARNTEAFF
.	TRBV7-2	TRBJ1-5	TRBD1	TGTGCCAGCAGCTGGGGAGGGACAGCCAATCAGCCCCAGCATTTT	CASSWGGTANQPQHF
.	TRBV24-1	TRBJ2-1	TRBD1	TGTGCCACCGCCGGGACAGGGGTTTTCAATGAGCAGTTCTTC	CATAGTGVFNEQFF
.	TRBV7-6	TRBJ2-7	.	TGTGCCAGCAGCGCAGGGACTTCTATTACCTACGAGCAGTACTTC	CASSAGTSITYEQYF
few	TRBV19	TRBJ2-7	.	TGTGCCTCTTCCCGGGACGCCTCCTACGAGCAGTACTTC	CASSRDASYEQYF
.	TRBV3-1/TRBV3-2	TRBJ1-5	.	TGTGCCAGCAGCCAAGATGGGAGCCTTAGCAATCAGCCCCAGCATTTT	CASSQDGSLSNQPQHF
.	TRBV5-1	TRBJ2-1	TRBD2	TGCGCCAGCAGCTCCGGACTAGATACCTACAATGAGCAGTTCTTC	CASSSGLDTYNEQFF
.	TRBV6-5	TRBJ2-3	TRBD1	TGTGCCAGCAGTTTTTTCAGGGGGCCGGGCACAGATACGCAGTATTTT	CASSFFRGPGTDTQYF
.	TRBV7-2	TRBJ2-1	.	TGTGCCAGCAGCTTAGCGGGACGGGAGGAGCAGTTCTTC	CASSLAGREEQFF
once	TRBV11-3	TRBJ2-5	TRBD1	TGTGCCAGCAGCTTACCGACAGGGCAAGAGACCCAGTACTTC	CASSLPTGQETQYF
.	TRBV10-2	TRBJ1-5	.	TGCGCCAGCAGCTCGGGACCCAAGCGTGGGGCCCAGCATTTT	CASSSGPKRGAQHF
once	TRBV5-1	TRBJ1-2	.	TGCGCCAGCAGCCCCGCCGGAGGTAACTATGGCTACACCTTC	CASSPAGGNYGYTF
.	TRBV2	TRBJ2-3	.	TGTGCCAGCAGTGAACAGCCGGGCACAGATACGCAGTATTTT	CASSEQPGTDTQYF
once	TRBV15	TRBJ2-2	.	TGTGCCACCAGCAGAGGAAAGGGCAGGGAGCTGTTTTTT	CATSRGKGRELFF
.	TRBV5-4	TRBJ1-1	.	TGTGCCAGCAGCTTGGATCCACTGAAAATGAACACTGAAGCTTTCTTT	CASSLDPLKMNTEAFF
.	TRBV7-9	TRBJ1-3	.	TGTGCCAGCAGCTTAGCGCTCCCACAGGATGGAAACACCATATATTTT	CASSLALPQDGNTIYF
few	TRBV12-3/TRBV12-4	TRBJ1-3	.	TGTGCCAGCACCCCTCTTTTCGGAAACACCATATATTTT	CASTPLFGNTIYF
.	TRBV7-9	TRBJ1-3	.	TGTGCCAGCAGCTTAGAAGGGGCCTCTGGAAACACCATATATTTT	CASSLEGASGNTIYF
once	TRBV24-1	TRBJ1-3	.	TGTGCCACCAGTGGGGGGGCTCTGGACACCATATATTTT	CATSGGALDTIYF
.	TRBV5-6	TRBJ2-3	TRBD2	TGTGCCAGCAGCTTGGTGCGGGGGGCGAGCACAGATACGCAGTATTTT	CASSLVRGASTDTQYF
.	TRBV10-3	TRBJ1-2	.	TGTGCCATCACCCCGGGGTTAGAGGGCTATGGCTACACCTTC	CAITPGLEGYGYTF
.	TRBV6-5	TRBJ1-4	.	TGTGCCAGCAGTTACTCGGGGGGGGGTAATGAAAAACTGTTTTTT	CASSYSGGGNEKLFF
.	TRBV27	TRBJ2-5	.	TGTGCCAGCAGGGCCGACCGCAGTTTCGGGGACAAGGAGACCCAGTACTTC	CASRADRSFGDKETQYF
.	TRBV12-5	TRBJ2-1	TRBD2	TGTGCTAGTGGTCCCCGAGCGGGAGTATCCAATGAGCAGTTCTTC	CASGPRAGVSNEQFF